This T cell receptor beta chain emerged from a study of blood T cell repertoires in COVID-19. Study-level background: The United States, Italy and Spain supplied acute and convalescent COVID-19 samples. PBMCs, B-cell-depleted T cells, or T cells provided the cDNA or gDNA that made up the material.

Methods used by the authors: Amplification of reference gene primers was used by the study to estimate nucleated cell counts. The table came from immunoSEQ multiplex PCR; TCRdb's copy has only in-frame clones and leaves some out. Clone size and V and J calls were adopted from that table, with D and trimming inferred from the DNA. This sample yields 110,000 to 150,000 clones, of which 75% to 85% are seen a single time; roughly a tenth belongs to the top ten. The CDR3 covers 14 residues. Trimming took 3 bases from V and 5 from J, leaving 11 bases between them. Germline assignment: CDR1 SGHRS and CDR2 YFSETQ.

The TCR was taken from a man aged 60-69 years with active or convalescent COVID-19. Material for sequencing was peripheral blood. V usage is TRBV5-1 and J usage is TRBJ1-4, with D unresolved. The CDR3 nucleotides read TGCGCCAGCAGCTACGGCGGTTCAAATGAAAAACTGTTTTTT. Amino acids: CASSYGGSNEKLFF.